One and the same sample provided the 17 T cell receptor beta chains below, sequenced in a study of T cell responses to AZD1222 COVID-19 vaccine. TCRdb's table, derived via immunoSEQ multiplex PCR, lists solely in-frame clones and lacks some. This table has about 190,000 clones, approximately 92% appearing once. The source material was peripheral blood, sampled on day 0 of AZD1222 vaccination. The receptors here all came from an adult in good health.

The chain has TRBV19 and TRBJ2-7; D may be TRBD2 (5 bases). Trimming removed 5 bases from V and 11 bases from J, with 13 bases in between. Germline V gene data show CDR1 as LNHDA and CDR2 as SQIVND (reference sequence). CDR3 size: 11 residues. CDR3 DNA sequence: TGTGCCAGTAGTTTAAGCGGCGTGGAGTACTTC. Protein: CASSLSGVEYF.

This chain joins TRBV28 and TRBJ2-7; perhaps TRBD2 as D (6 bases). The CDR3 is 14 amino acids. The germline V gene encodes CDR1 MDHEN and CDR2 SYDVKM. V was shortened by 7 bases and J by 3 bases, with 16 bases between the two germline ends. In DNA, the CDR3 is TGTGCCAGCACCCCGGGGGACCGATACTACGAGCAGTACTTC. It is translated as CASTPGDRYYEQYF. The full variable domain, in which reference TRBV28 and TRBJ2-7 provide the parts outside the CDR3, is DVKVTQSSRYLVKRTGEKVFLECVQDMDHENMFWYRQDPGLGLRLIYFSYDVKMKEKGDIPEGYSVSREKKERFSLILESASTNQTSMYLCASTPGDRYYEQYFGPGTRLTVT.

The J gene is TRBJ1-5, the V gene TRBV12-3 or TRBV12-4; no clear D gene. The CDR3 runs to 13 residues. Trimming took 3 bases from V and 2 from J, leaving 5 bases between them. The CDR3 is CASSLDGNQPQHF. CDR3 coding DNA: TGTGCCAGCAGTTTGGACGGCAATCAGCCCCAGCATTTT.

The V and J genes are TRBV10-3 and TRBJ1-1; TRBD1 is a possible D gene (6 bases). This CDR3 spans 15 amino acids. The germline V gene has CDR1 ENHRY and CDR2 SYGVKD. Trimming stripped 10 bases from V and 1 base from J, with 19 bases between. CDR3 DNA: TGTGCCAGCACGAGCAGCGAACAGGGGAACACTGAAGCTTTCTTT. This gives the protein CASTSSEQGNTEAFF.

The V gene is TRBV2, the J gene TRBJ1-1; 8 bases are a match to TRBD1. Trimming at V came to 3 bases and at J to 10 bases, leaving 7 bases not matched to a gene. Germline V gene data show CDR1 as SNHLY and CDR2 as FYNNEI. The CDR3 spans 13 residues. The CDR3 here is CASSEEQGEVAFF. CDR3 DNA: TGTGCCAGCAGTGAGGAACAGGGGGAGGTAGCTTTCTTT.

V and J are TRBV19 and TRBJ1-1; 7 bases fit TRBD1. Unmatched junction bases numbered 3, after V lost 1 base and J lost 4 bases. Germline CDR1 reads LNHDA; CDR2 reads SQIVND (reference sequence). CDR3 length: 14 residues. The CDR3, as DNA: TGTGCCAGTAGTATAGGCGACAGGGTCACTGAAGCTTTCTTT. Its translation is CASSIGDRVTEAFF.

This chain's CDR3 is CASSLFDGDWGGQAFF. The CDR3, as DNA: TGTGCCAGCAGCTTGTTTGATGGGGACTGGGGGGGCCAAGCTTTCTTT. The chain recombines TRBV7-9 with TRBJ1-1, with D maybe TRBD1 (6 bases). This CDR3 contains 16 residues. V gave up 3 bases and J gave up 9 bases, with 23 bases separating them. Germline loops: CDR1 SEHNR, CDR2 FQNEAQ (reference sequence).

The rearrangement links TRBV6-5 to TRBJ2-1; D is perhaps TRBD1 or TRBD2 (5 bases each). The germline CDR1 and CDR2 sequences are MNHEY and SVGAGI. V was shortened by 6 bases and J by 0 bases, with 12 bases between the two germline ends. This CDR3 comprises 15 residues. The CDR3 sequence: CASSIQRGSYNEQFF. DNA for the CDR3: TGTGCCAGCAGCATACAGAGGGGCTCCTACAATGAGCAGTTCTTC.

This sequence joins TRBV6-5 and TRBJ2-5; TRBD2 matches 12 bases. CDR1 and CDR2 (germline): MNHEY, SVGAGI. CDR3 length equals 15 residues. Trimming took 6 bases from V and 4 from J; bases not matched to a gene: 6. The CDR3 reads CASRASGGAGETQYF. As DNA, the CDR3 is TGTGCCAGCAGGGCTAGCGGGGGGGCCGGAGAGACCCAGTACTTC.

The chain combines TRBV7-3 with TRBJ1-1; no firm D call. With 5 bases removed from V and 3 bases from J, the gap between germline ends came to 10 bases. Germline V gene data show CDR1 as SGHTA and CDR2 as FQGTGA. The CDR3 is made up of 13 amino acids. CDR3 sequence (DNA): TGTGCCAGCAGCCCTCAGTCTGACACTGAAGCTTTCTTT. Encoded protein: CASSPQSDTEAFF.

CDR3 coding DNA: TGTGCCAGCAGCTCGAGTTGGACTGAAGCTTTCTTT. Its translation: CASSSSWTEAFF. The gene calls are TRBV3-1 (or the pseudogene TRBV3-2) and TRBJ1-1, with D unresolved. CDR3 size: 12 residues. Trimming pared 5 bases from V and 5 bases from J, leaving 9 bases between. Per germline, CDR1 LGHDT and CDR2 YNNKEL (reference sequence).

V gene TRBV3-1 (or the pseudogene TRBV3-2) combines with J gene TRBJ2-1, with 11 bases identical to TRBD2. This CDR3 comprises 15 residues. CDR1 is LGHDT, CDR2 YNNKEL, per germline (reference sequence). Trimming at V came to 1 base and at J to 6 bases, leaving 2 bases not matched to a gene. This CDR3 reads CASSQGLAGGNEQFF. CDR3 in DNA: TGTGCCAGCAGCCAAGGGCTAGCGGGGGGCAATGAGCAGTTCTTC.

This chain connects TRBV19 to TRBJ1-6; no definite D call. The V end was cut by 6 bases, the J end by 4 bases, with 16 bases between. Germline V gene lookup returns CDR1 LNHDA and CDR2 SQIVND (reference sequence). The CDR3 is made up of 16 amino acids. In nucleotides, the CDR3 is TGTGCCAGTAGAACAAGAGGCGACGGTTATAATTCACCCCTCCACTTT. Protein sequence: CASRTRGDGYNSPLHF. The full variable domain, in which reference TRBV19 and TRBJ1-6 provide the parts outside the CDR3, is DGGITQSPKYLFRKEGQNVTLSCEQNLNHDAMYWYRQDPGQGLRLIYYSQIVNDFQKGDIAEGYSVSREKKESFPLTVTSAQKNPTAFYLCASRTRGDGYNSPLHFGNGTRLTVT.

Comments on this clone: The junction departs from germline at one end; a sequencing error may be responsible. V is TRBV20-1 and J is TRBJ2-5; no definite D call. CDR3 length equals 11 residues. Germline CDR1 DFQATT, CDR2 SNEGSKA (reference sequence). Here the CDR3 reads CSARDQVTQYF. CDR3 DNA sequence: TGCAGTGCTAGAGATCAAGTGACCCAGTACTTC.

The genes are TRBV9 and TRBJ1-4; D not resolved. Germline V CDR1 and CDR2: SGDLS, YYNGEE. The CDR3 totals 18 residues. Trimming stripped 0 bases from V and 2 bases from J, with 17 bases between. CDR3 amino acids: CASSVGPAGMTTNEKLFF. The CDR3 nucleotides are TGTGCCAGCAGCGTAGGGCCCGCCGGGATGACTACTAATGAAAAACTGTTTTTT. The variable domain in full, with the rest retrieved from reference TRBV9 and TRBJ1-4, is DSGVTQTPKHLITATGQRVTLRCSPRSGDLSVYWYQQSLDQGLQFLIQYYNGEERAKGNILERFSAQQFPDLHSELNLSSLELGDSALYFCASSVGPAGMTTNEKLFFGSGTQLSVL.

The sample holds a few counts of this clone. This sequence joins TRBV6-2 or TRBV6-3 and TRBJ2-1, with D perhaps matching TRBD1 or TRBD2 (7 bases each). The CDR3 loop spans 15 amino acids. CDR1 is MNHEY, CDR2 SVGEGT, per germline. V was shortened by 2 bases and J by 6 bases, with 14 bases between the two germline ends. The CDR3 reads CASSYGRGGINEQFF. The CDR3 DNA reads TGTGCCAGCAGTTACGGCAGGGGGGGCATCAATGAGCAGTTCTTC.

CDR3 DNA sequence: TGTGCCACCCAGCGGGGATTTTACGAGCAGTACTTC. As protein: CATQRGFYEQYF. V is TRBV6-5 and J is TRBJ2-7, with 7 nucleotides matching TRBD2. Germline CDR1 is MNHEY and CDR2 is SVGAGI. The CDR3 spans 12 residues. V was pared by 10 bases and J by 4 bases, with 7 bases of the junction left unmatched.